This T cell receptor beta chain was recorded in a study of post-analysis software for immune sequencing data. Turning to the study itself: Progressive-relapsing, secondary progressive and relapsing-remitting multiple sclerosis were among the disease courses included. Whole-study findings and limits: Controls significantly exceeded multiple sclerosis patients in normalized Chao1 diversity. Samples from a shared batch, those prepared together, strongly co-clustered by F measure. There were five TRBV segments more frequent in patients than controls, and TRBV5-6, TRBV5-1 and TRBV20-1 were among them.

This clonotype has ten or more counts. The antigen is undetermined. The CDR3 is made up of 18 amino acids. Germline V CDR1 and CDR2: LGHNA, YNFKEQ. With 3 bases removed from V and 6 bases from J, the gap between germline ends came to 24 bases. Built from TCR beta cDNA, the libraries had unique molecular identifiers in them. The yield from roughly 1 to 10 million T cells was around 500,000 cDNA molecules in total. TCRdb independently ran MiXCR on the PCR reads; one entry per CDR3 protein. The sample consists of more than 450,000 distinct CDR3 sequences, approximately 34% of them appearing once. The gene calls are TRBV4-2 and TRBJ2-1, with D perhaps given as TRBD1 or TRBD2 (6 bases each). The source material was blood. The clonotype was recovered from a girl aged 2-17 years with multiple sclerosis. CDR3 sequence (DNA): TGTGCCAGCAGCCACAAGGGGGGCCTAAACGATCCAATCAATGAGCAGTTCTTC. Translated: CASSHKGGLNDPINEQFF.